The entry below gives a single TCR beta chain sequence along with its context. This sample is drawn from a study of blood T cell repertoires in COVID-19. Overall study: The study drew acute and convalescent COVID-19 samples from the United States, Italy and Spain. The analysed material was cDNA or gDNA that came from T cells, B-cell-depleted T cells, or PBMCs.

In the original processing: Estimation of nucleated cell counts relied on the amplification of reference gene primers. TCRdb keeps only in-frame clones here, not all; method: immunoSEQ multiplex PCR. V and J calls and clone size follow that table, whereas D and trimming were derived from the DNA. This sample carries around 81,000 clones, just under 85% of them seen once, and the ten largest clones take around 3.7%. The CDR3 has 19 residues. Germline values: CDR1 LNHDA, CDR2 SQIVND (reference sequence). Trimming stripped 0 bases from V and 8 bases from J, with 26 bases between. Source material: peripheral blood. The chain links TRBV19 to TRBJ2-1; TRBD2 might be the D (5 bases). The source is a man aged 45-60 years with acute or convalescent COVID-19. CDR3 sequence (DNA): TGTGCCAGTAGTATAGATCCGGGGTATGCTTTCCCTAGCCAGGATGAGCAGTTCTTC. Residues: CASSIDPGYAFPSQDEQFF.